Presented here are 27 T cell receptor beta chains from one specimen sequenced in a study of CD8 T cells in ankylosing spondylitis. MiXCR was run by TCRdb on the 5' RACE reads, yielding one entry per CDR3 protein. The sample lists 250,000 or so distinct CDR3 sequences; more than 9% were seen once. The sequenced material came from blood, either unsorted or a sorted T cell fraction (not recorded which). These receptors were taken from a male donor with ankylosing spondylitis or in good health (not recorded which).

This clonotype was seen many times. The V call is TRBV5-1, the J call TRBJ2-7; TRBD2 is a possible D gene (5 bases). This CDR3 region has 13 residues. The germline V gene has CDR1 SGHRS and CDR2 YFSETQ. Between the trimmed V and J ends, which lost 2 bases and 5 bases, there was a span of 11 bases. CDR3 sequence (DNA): TGCGCCAGCAGCTTATCAGCCGGGGACGAGCAGTACTTC. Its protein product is CASSLSAGDEQYF.

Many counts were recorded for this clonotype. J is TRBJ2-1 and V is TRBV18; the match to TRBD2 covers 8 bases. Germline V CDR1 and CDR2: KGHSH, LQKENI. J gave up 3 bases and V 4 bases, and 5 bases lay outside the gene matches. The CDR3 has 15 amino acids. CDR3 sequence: CASSLATSDYNEQFF. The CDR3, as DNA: TGTGCCAGCTCACTCGCGACTAGCGACTACAATGAGCAGTTCTTC. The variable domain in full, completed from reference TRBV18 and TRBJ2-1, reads NAGVMQNPRHLVRRRGQEARLRCSPMKGHSHVYWYRQLPEEGLKFMVYLQKENIIDESGMPKERFSAEFPKEGPSILRIQQVVRGDSAAYFCASSLATSDYNEQFFGPGTRLTVL.

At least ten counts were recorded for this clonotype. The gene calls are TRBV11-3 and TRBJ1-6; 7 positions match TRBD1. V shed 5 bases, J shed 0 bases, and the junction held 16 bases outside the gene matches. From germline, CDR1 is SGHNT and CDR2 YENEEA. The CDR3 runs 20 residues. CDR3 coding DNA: TGTGCCAGCAGCCACTCCGGCGGCAGGGGGTTAAGCTCCTATAATTCACCCCTCCACTTT. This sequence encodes CASSHSGGRGLSSYNSPLHF.

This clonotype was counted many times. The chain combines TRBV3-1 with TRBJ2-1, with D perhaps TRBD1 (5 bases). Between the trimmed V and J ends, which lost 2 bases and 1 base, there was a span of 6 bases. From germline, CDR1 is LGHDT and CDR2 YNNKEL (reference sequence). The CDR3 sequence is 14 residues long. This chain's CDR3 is CASSQQGSYNEQFF. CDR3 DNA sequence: TGTGCCAGCAGCCAACAGGGATCCTACAATGAGCAGTTCTTC.

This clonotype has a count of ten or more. The CDR3 nucleotides read TGCAGTGCTAGAGACAGCGGGAAATACGAGCAGTACTTC. This codes for CSARDSGKYEQYF. The chain combines TRBV20-1 with TRBJ2-7; 7 positions match TRBD2. The V gene end was trimmed by 0 bases and the J gene end by 4 bases; junction bases not matched to a gene: 3. The germline V gene has CDR1 DFQATT and CDR2 SNEGSKA (reference sequence). This CDR3 comprises 13 residues.

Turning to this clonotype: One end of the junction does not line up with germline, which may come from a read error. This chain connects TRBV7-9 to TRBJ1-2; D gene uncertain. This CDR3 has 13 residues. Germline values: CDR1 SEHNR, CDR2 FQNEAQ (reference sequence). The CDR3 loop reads CTSSFPDRGGYTF. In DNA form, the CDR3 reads TGTACCAGCAGCTTCCCCGATCGGGGAGGCTACACCTTC.

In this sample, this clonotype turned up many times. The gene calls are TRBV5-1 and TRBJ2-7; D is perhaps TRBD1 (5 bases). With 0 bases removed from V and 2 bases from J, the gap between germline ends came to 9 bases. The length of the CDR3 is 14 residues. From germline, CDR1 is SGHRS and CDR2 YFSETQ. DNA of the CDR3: TGCGCCAGCAGCTTGGCCGACAGACCCTACGAGCAGTACTTC. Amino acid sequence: CASSLADRPYEQYF.

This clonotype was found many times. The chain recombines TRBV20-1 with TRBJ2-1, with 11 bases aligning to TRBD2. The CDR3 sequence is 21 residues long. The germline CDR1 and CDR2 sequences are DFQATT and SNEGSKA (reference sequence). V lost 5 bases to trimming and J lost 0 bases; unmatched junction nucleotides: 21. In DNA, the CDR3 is TGCAGTGCTCTACAAGACTTAGCGGGAGGGATACTACAGAACTCCTACAATGAGCAGTTCTTC. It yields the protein CSALQDLAGGILQNSYNEQFF.

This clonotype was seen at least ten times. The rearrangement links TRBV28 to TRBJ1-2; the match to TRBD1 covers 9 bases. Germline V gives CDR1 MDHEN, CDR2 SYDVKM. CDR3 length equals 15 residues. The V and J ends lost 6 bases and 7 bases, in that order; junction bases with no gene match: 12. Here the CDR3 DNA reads TGTGCCAGCAGAACCACCGGACAGGGGATTACTGGCTACACCTTC. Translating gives CASRTTGQGITGYTF.

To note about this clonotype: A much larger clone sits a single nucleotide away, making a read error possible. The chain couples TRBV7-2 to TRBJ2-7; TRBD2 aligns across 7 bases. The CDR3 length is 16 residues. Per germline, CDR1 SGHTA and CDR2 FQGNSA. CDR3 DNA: TGTGCCGGCAGCTTAAGTTCTGGCGGGGGTTCCTACGAGCAGTACTTC. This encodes CAGSLSSGGGSYEQYF.

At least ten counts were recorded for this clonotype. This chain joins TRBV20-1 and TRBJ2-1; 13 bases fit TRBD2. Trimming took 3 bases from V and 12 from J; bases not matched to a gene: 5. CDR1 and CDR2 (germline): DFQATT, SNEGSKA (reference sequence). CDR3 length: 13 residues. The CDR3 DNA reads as TGCAGTGCTAGGCCGGGACTAGCGGGAAGGCAGTTCTTC. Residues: CSARPGLAGRQFF.

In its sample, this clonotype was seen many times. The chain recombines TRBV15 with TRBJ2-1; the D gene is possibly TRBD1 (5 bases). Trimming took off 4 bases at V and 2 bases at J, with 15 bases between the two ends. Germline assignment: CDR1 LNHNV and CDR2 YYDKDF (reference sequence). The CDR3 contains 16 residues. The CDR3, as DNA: TGTGCCACCAGCATGGGGTTGGGGCAGCCCTACAATGAGCAGTTCTTC. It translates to CATSMGLGQPYNEQFF.

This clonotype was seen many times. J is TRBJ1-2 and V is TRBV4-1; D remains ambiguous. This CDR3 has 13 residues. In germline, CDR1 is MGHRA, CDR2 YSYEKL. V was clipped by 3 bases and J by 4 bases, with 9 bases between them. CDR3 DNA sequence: TGCGCCAGCAGCCAGCCGGGCTCCTATGGCTACACCTTC. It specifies CASSQPGSYGYTF.

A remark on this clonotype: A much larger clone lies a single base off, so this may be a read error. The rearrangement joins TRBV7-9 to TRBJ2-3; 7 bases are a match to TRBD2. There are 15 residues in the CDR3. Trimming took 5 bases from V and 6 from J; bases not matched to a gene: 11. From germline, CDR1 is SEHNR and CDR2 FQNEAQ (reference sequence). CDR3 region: CASSAGTNRRDTQYF. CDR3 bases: TGTGCCAGCAGCGCTGGGACTAACAGAAGGGATACGCAGTATTTT.

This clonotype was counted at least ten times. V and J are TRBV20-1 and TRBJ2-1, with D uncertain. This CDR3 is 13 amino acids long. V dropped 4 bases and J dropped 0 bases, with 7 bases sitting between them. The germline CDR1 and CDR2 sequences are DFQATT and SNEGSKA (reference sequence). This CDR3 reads CSANRVSYNEQFF. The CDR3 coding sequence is TGCAGTGCTAACCGGGTCTCCTACAATGAGCAGTTCTTC.

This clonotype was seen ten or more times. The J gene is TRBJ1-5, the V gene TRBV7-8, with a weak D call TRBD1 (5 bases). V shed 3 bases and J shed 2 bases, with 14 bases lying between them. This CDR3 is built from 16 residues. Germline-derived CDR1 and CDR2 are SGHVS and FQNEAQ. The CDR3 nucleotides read TGTGCCAGCAGCTTTAGTGGGGGATACGGCAATCAGCCCCAGCATTTT. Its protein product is CASSFSGGYGNQPQHF.

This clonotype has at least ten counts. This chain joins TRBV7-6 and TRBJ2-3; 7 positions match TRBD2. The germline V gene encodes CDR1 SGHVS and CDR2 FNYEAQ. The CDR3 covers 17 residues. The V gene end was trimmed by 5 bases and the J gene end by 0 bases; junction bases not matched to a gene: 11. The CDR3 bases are TGTGCCAGCAGCCCCCTCAGTGGGAGGGCTAGCACAGATACGCAGTATTTT. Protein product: CASSPLSGRASTDTQYF.

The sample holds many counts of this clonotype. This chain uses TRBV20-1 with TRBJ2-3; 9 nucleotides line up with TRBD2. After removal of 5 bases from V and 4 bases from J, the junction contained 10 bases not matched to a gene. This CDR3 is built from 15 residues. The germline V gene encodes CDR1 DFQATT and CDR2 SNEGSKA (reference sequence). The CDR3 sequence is CSAPSPSGKPDTQYF. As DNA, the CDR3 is TGCAGTGCTCCCTCCCCTAGCGGGAAGCCAGATACGCAGTATTTT.

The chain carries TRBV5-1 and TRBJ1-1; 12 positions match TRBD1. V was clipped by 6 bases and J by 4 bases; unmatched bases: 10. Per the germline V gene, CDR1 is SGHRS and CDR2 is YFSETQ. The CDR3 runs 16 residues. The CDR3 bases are TGCGCCAGCAAATCCGGGACAGGGGGCTCGGGCACTGAAGCTTTCTTT. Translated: CASKSGTGGSGTEAFF. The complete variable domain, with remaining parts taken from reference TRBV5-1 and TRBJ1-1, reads KAGVTQTPRYLIKTRGQQVTLSCSPISGHRSVSWYQQTPGQGLQFLFEYFSETQRNKGNFPGRFSGRQFSNSRSEMNVSTLELGDSALYLCASKSGTGGSGTEAFFGQGTRLTVV.

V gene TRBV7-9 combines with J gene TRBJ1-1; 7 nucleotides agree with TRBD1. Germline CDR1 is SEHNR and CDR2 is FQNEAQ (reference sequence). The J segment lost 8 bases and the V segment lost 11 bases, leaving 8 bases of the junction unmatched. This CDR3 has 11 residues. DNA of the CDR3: TGTGCCGACGGAAGGGGGCAGGAAGCTTTCTTT. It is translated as CADGRGQEAFF.

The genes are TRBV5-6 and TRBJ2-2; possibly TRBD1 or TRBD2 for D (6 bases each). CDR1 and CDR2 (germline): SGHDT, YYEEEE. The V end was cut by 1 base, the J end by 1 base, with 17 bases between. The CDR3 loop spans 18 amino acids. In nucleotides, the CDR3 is TGTGCCAGCAGCTTGCCGGGGGCCTCCCCCCTGAACACCGGGGAGCTGTTTTTT. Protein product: CASSLPGASPLNTGELFF.

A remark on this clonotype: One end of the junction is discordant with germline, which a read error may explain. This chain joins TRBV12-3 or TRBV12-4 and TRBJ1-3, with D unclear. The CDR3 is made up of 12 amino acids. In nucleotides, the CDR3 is TGTGCCAGCAGCTCCAAGGGAAACACCGTATATTTT. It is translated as CASSSKGNTVYF.

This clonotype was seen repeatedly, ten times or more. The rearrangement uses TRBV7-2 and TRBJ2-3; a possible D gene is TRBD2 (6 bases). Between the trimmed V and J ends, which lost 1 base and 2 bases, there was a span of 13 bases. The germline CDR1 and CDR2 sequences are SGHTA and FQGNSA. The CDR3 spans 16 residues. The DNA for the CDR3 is TGTGCCAGCAGCTTAGAGCGGCGGGGACTCACAGATACGCAGTATTTT. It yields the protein CASSLERRGLTDTQYF.

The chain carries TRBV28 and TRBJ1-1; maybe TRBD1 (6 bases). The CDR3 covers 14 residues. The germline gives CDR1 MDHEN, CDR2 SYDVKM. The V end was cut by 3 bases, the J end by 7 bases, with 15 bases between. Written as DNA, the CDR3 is TGTGCCAGCAGTTTCGCCGGGAGGGGGGGTGAAGCTTTCTTT. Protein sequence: CASSFAGRGGEAFF.

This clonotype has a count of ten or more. The CDR3 DNA follows: TGTGCCAGCAGCCAAGGGTGGTCGGGAATTGAGACCCAGTACTTC. It is translated as CASSQGWSGIETQYF. This chain joins TRBV4-2 and TRBJ2-5; TRBD2 is a possible D gene (5 bases). The V end was cut by 1 base, the J end by 5 bases, with 14 bases between. Germline lookup yields CDR1 LGHNA and CDR2 YNFKEQ. The CDR3 is made up of 15 amino acids.

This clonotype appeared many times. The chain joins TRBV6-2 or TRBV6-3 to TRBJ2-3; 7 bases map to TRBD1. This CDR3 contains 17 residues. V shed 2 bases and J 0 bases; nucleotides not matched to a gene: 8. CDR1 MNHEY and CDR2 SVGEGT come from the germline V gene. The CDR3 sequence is CASSYPGQDSSTDTQYF. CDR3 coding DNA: TGTGCCAGCAGTTACCCAGGACAGGACTCTAGCACAGATACGCAGTATTTT.

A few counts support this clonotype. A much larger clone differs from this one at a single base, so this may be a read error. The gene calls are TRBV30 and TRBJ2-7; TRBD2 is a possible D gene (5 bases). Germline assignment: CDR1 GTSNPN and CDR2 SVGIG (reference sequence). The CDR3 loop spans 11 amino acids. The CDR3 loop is CAGRGRREQYF. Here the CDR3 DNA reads TGTGCCGGGAGAGGACGGCGGGAGCAGTACTTC. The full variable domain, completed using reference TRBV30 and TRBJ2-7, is SQTIHQWPATLVQPVGSPLSLECTVEGTSNPNLYWYRQAAGRGLQLLFYSVGIGQISSEVPQNLSASRPQDRQFILSSKKLLLSDSGFYLCAGRGRREQYFGPGTRLTVT.